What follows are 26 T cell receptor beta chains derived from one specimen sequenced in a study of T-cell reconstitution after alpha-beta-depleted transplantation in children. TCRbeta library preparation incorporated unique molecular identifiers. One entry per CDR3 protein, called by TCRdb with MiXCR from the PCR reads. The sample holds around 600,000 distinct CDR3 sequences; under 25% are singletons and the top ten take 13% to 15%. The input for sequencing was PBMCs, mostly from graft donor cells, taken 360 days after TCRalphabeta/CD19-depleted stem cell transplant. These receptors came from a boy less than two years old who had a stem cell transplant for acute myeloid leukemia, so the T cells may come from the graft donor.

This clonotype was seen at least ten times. Here the CDR3 reads CASSLRDGGPPTDTQYF. CDR3 sequence (DNA): TGTGCCAGCAGTCTCCGGGACGGGGGGCCACCCACAGATACGCAGTATTTT. This rearrangement joins TRBV12-3 or TRBV12-4 to TRBJ2-3; maybe TRBD2 (7 bases). This CDR3 is built from 17 residues. Trimming removed 5 bases from V and 2 bases from J, with 20 bases in between.

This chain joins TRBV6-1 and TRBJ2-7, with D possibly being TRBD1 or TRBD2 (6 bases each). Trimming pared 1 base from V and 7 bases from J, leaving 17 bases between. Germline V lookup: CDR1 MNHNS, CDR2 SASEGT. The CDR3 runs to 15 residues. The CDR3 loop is CASSEVWRRGGEQYV. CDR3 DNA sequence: TGTGCCAGCAGTGAAGTCTGGCGCAGGGGAGGAGAGCAGTACGTC.

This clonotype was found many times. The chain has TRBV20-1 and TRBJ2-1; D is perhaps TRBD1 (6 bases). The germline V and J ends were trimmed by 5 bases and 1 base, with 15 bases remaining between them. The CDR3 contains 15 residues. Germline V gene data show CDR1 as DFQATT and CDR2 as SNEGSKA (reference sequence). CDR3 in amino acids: CSACRDIGSYNEQFF. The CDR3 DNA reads TGCAGTGCTTGCAGGGACATCGGGTCCTACAATGAGCAGTTCTTC.

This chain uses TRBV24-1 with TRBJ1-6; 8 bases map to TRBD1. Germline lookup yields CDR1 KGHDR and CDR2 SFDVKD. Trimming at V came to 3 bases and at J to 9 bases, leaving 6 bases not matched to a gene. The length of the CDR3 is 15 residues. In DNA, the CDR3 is TGTGCCACCAGTGATACAGGGGGAAAACCTTCACCCCTCCACTTT. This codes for CATSDTGGKPSPLHF.

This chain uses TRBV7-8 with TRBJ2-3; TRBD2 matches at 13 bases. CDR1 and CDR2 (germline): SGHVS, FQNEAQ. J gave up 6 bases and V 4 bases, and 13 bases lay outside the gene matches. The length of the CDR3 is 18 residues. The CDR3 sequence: CASSSQGGGLAGRDTQYF. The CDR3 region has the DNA TGTGCCAGCAGCTCCCAGGGCGGGGGACTAGCGGGGAGGGATACGCAGTATTTT.

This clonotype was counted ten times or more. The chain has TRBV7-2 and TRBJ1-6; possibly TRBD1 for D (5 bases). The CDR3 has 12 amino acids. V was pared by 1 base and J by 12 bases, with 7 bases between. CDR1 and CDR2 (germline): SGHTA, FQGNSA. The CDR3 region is CASSLEGLPLHF. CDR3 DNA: TGTGCCAGCAGCTTAGAGGGGCTACCCCTCCACTTT. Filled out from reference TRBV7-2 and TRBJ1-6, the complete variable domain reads GAGVSQSPSNKVTEKGKDVELRCDPISGHTALYWYRQSLGQGLEFLIYFQGNSAPDKSGLPSDRFSAERTGGSVSTLTIQRTQQEDSAVYLCASSLEGLPLHFGNGTRLTVT.

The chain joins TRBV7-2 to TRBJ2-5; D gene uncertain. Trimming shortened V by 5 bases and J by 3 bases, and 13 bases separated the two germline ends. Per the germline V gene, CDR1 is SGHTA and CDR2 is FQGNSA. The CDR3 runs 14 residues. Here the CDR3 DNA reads TGTGCCAGCAGCCCATATGACCCGAAAGAGACCCAGTACTTC. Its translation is CASSPYDPKETQYF.

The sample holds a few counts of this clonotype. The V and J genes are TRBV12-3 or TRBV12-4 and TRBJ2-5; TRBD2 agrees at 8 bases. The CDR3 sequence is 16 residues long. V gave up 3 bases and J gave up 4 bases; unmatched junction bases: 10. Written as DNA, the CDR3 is TGTGCCAGCAGTTTTGAGGTAGCGGGGTACAGAGAGACCCAGTACTTC. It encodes CASSFEVAGYRETQYF.

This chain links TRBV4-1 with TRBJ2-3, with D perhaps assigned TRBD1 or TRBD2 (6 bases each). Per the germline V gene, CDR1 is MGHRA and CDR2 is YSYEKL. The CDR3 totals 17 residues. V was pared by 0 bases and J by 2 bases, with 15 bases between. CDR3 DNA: TGCGCCAGCAGCCAAGAAGGGGGACTCGCGCCCACAGATACGCAGTATTTT. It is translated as CASSQEGGLAPTDTQYF.

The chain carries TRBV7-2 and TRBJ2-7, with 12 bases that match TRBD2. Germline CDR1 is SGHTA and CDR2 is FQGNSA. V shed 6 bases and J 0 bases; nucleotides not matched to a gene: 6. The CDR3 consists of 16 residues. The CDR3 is CASRPTSGGRSYEQYF. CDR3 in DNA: TGTGCCAGCAGACCTACTAGCGGGGGGCGCTCCTACGAGCAGTACTTC.

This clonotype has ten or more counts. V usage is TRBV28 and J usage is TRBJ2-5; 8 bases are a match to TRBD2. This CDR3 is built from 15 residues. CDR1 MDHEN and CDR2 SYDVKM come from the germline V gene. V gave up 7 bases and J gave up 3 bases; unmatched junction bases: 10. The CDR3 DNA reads TGTGCCAGCAACCAGGCGGGTAGCGGGGAAGAGACCCAGTACTTC. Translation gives CASNQAGSGEETQYF.

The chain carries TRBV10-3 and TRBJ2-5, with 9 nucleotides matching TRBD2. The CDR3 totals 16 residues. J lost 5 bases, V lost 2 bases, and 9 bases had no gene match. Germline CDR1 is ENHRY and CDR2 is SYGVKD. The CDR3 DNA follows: TGTGCCATCAGTGAGAGGGGTAGCGGGGGTTTGGAGACCCAGTACTTC. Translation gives CAISERGSGGLETQYF.

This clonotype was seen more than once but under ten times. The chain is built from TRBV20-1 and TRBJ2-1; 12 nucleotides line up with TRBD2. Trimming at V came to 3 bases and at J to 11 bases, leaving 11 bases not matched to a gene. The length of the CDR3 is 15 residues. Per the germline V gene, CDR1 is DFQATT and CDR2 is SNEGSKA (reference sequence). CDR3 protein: CSARVLAGGWGKQFF. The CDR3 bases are TGCAGTGCTAGGGTACTAGCGGGGGGTTGGGGAAAGCAGTTCTTC.

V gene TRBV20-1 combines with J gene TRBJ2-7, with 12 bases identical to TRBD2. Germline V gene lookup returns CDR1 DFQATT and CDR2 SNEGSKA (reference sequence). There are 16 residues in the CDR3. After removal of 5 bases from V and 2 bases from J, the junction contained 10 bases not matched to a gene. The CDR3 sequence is CSALRGLAGLTYEQYF. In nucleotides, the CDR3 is TGCAGTGCTTTACGGGGACTAGCGGGTCTTACCTACGAGCAGTACTTC.

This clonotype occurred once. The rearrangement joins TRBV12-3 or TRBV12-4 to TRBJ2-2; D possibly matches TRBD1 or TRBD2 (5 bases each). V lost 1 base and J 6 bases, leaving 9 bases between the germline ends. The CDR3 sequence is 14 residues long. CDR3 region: CASSLGGWAGELFF. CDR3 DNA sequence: TGTGCCAGCAGTTTAGGGGGGTGGGCCGGGGAGCTGTTTTTT.

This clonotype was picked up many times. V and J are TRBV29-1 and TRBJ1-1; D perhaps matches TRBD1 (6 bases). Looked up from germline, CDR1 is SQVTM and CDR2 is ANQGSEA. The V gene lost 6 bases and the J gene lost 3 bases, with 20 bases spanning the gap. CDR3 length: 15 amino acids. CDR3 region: CSVPKQGVGDTEAFF. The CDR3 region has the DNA TGCAGCGTCCCTAAACAGGGAGTAGGGGACACTGAAGCTTTCTTT.

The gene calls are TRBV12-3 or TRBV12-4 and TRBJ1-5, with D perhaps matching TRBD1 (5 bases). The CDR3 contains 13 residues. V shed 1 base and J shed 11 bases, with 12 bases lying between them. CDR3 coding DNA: TGTGCCAGCAGTTTAGGACAGATGGAGGCCCAGCATTTT. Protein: CASSLGQMEAQHF.

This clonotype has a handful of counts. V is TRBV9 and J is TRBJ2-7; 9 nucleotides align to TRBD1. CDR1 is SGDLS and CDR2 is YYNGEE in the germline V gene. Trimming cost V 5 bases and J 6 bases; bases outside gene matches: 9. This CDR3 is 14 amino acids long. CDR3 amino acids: CASSSPRQGGEQYF. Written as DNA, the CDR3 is TGTGCCAGCAGTAGCCCTAGACAGGGGGGCGAGCAGTACTTC. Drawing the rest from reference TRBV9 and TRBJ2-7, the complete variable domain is DSGVTQTPKHLITATGQRVTLRCSPRSGDLSVYWYQQSLDQGLQFLIQYYNGEERAKGNILERFSAQQFPDLHSELNLSSLELGDSALYFCASSSPRQGGEQYFGPGTRLTVT.

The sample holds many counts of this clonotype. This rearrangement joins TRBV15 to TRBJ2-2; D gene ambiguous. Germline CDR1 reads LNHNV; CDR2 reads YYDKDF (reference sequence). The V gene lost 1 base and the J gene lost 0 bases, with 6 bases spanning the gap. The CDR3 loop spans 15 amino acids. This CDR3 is CATSRGPTNTGELFF. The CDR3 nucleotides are TGTGCCACCAGCAGAGGTCCAACGAACACCGGGGAGCTGTTTTTT.

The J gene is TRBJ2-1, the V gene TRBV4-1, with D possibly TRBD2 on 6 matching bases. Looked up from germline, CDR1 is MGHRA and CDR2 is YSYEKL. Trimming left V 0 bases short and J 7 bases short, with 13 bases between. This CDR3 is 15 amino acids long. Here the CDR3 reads CASSQESLARNEQFF. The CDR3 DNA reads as TGCGCCAGCAGCCAAGAATCCCTAGCGAGGAATGAGCAGTTCTTC.

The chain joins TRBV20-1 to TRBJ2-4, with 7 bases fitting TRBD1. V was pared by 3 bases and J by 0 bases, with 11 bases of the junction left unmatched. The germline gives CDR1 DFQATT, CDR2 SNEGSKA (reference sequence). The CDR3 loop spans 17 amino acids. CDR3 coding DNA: TGCAGTGCTAGCCCCGACAGGGCGGATCTAGCCAAAAACATTCAGTACTTC. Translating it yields CSASPDRADLAKNIQYF.

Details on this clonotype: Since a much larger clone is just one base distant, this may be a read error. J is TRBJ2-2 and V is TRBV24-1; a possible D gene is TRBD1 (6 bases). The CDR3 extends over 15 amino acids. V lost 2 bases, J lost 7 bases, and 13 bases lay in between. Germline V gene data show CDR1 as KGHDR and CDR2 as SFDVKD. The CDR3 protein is CATSDSGTPNGELFF. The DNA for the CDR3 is TGTGCCACCAGTGATTCCGGGACACCTAACGGGGAGCTGTTTTTT.

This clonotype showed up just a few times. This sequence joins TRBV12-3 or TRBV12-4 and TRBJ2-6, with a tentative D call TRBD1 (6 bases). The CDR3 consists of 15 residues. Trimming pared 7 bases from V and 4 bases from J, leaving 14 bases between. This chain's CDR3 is CASKRQASGANVLTF. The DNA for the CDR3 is TGTGCCAGCAAAAGACAGGCCTCCGGGGCCAACGTCCTGACTTTC.

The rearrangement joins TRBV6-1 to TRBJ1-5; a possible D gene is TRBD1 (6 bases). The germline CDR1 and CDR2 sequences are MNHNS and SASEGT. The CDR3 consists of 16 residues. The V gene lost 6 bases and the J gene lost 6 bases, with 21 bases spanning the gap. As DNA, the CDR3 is TGTGCCAGCAGCCGGACCTCGTACGCGGGGGCTCAGCCCCAGCATTTT. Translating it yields CASSRTSYAGAQPQHF.

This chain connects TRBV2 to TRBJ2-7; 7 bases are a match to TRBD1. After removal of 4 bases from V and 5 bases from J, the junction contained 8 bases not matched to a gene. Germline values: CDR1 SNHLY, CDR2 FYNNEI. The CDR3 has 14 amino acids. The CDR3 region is CASSVERGRHEQYF. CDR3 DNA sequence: TGTGCCAGCAGTGTTGAAAGGGGGCGTCACGAGCAGTACTTC.

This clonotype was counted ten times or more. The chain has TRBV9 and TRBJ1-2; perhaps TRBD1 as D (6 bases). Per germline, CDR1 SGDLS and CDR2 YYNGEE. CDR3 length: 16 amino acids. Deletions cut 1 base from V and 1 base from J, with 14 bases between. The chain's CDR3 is CASSVRQDALNYGYTF. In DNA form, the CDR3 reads TGTGCCAGCAGCGTAAGACAGGACGCTCTTAACTATGGCTACACCTTC.